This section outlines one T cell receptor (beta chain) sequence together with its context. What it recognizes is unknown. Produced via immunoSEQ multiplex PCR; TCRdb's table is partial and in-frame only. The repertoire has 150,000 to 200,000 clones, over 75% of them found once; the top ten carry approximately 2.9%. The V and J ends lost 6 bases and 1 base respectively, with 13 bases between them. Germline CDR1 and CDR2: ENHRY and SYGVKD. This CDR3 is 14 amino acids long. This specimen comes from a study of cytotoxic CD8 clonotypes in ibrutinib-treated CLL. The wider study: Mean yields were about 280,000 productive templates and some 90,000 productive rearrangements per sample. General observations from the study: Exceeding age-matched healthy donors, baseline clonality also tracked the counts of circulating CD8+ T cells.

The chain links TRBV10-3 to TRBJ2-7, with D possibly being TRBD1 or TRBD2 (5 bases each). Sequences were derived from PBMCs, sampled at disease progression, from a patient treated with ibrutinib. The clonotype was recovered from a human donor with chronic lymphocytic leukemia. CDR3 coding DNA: TGTGCCATCAGGGGGGATAGCCATTCCTACGAGCAGTACTTC. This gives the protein CAIRGDSHSYEQYF.